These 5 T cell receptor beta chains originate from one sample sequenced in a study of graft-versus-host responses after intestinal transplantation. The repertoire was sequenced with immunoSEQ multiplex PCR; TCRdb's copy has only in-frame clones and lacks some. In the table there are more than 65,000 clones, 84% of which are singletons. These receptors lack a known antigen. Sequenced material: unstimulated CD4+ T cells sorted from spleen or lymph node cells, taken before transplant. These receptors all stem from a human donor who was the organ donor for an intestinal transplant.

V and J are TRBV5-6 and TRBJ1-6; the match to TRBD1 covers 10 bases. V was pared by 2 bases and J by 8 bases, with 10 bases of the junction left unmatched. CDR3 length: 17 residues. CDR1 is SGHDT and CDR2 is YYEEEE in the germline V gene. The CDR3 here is CASSLVLQGQGDSPLHF. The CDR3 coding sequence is TGTGCCAGCAGCTTAGTCCTCCAAGGACAGGGGGATTCACCCCTCCACTTT.

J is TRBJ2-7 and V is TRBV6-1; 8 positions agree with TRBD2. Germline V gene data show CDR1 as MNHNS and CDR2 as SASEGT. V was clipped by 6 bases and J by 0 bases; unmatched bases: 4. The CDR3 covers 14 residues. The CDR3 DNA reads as TGTGCCAGCAGAAGCGGGGGTAACTCCTACGAGCAGTACGTC. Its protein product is CASRSGGNSYEQYV.

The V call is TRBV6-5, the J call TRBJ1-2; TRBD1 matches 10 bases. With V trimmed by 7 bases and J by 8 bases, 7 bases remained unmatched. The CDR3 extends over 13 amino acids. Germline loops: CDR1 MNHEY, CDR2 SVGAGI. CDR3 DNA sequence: TGTGCCAGCAAAGAAGGGACAGGGGTCGGCTACACCTTC. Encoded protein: CASKEGTGVGYTF.

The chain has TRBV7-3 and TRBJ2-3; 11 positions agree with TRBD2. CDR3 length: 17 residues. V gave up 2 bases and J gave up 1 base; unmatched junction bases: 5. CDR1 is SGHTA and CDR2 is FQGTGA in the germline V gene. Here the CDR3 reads CASSLQASGGRTDTQYF. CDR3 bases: TGTGCCAGCAGCTTACAAGCTAGCGGGGGGCGCACAGATACGCAGTATTTT.

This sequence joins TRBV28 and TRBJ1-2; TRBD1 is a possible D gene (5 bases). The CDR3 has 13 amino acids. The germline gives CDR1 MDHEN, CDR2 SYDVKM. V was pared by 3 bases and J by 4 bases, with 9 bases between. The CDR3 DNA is TGTGCCAGCAGTTTGGTAGACAGCTATGGCTACACCTTC. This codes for CASSLVDSYGYTF.